A single sample is the source of the 3 T cell receptor beta chains below, sequenced in a study of neurological immune-mediated disorders. TCRdb ran MiXCR on the 5' RACE reads and lists one entry per CDR3 protein. Counted here are about 70,000 distinct CDR3 sequences, roughly 5% occurring once; the ten biggest clones make up about 5.7%. The material sequenced was PBMCs. These TCRs come from a human donor with multiple sclerosis. The donor label of this sample is uncertain.

This clonotype occurred many times. This rearrangement joins TRBV5-1 to TRBJ2-2, with D unclear. In germline, CDR1 is SGHRS, CDR2 YFSETQ. Trimming took 0 bases from V and 5 from J, leaving 11 bases between them. The CDR3 runs 15 residues. The DNA for the CDR3 is TGCGCCAGCAGCTTGGATAGCCCCGGTACCGGGGAGCTGTTTTTT. As protein: CASSLDSPGTGELFF.

Many counts were recorded for this clonotype. V is TRBV6-5 and J is TRBJ2-7, with TRBD1 matching 9 bases. V lost 2 bases to trimming and J lost 4 bases; unmatched junction nucleotides: 9. The CDR3 runs 16 residues. The germline V gene has CDR1 MNHEY and CDR2 SVGAGI. The CDR3 sequence: CASSYGTGQGMYEQYF. The DNA for the CDR3 is TGTGCCAGCAGTTACGGAACGGGACAGGGAATGTACGAGCAGTACTTC.

This clonotype was detected ten times or more. The V gene is TRBV29-1, the J gene TRBJ2-1; TRBD1 agrees at 9 bases. V shed 4 bases, J shed 4 bases, and the junction held 5 bases outside the gene matches. The CDR3 runs to 14 residues. Germline CDR1 is SQVTM and CDR2 is ANQGSEA. The CDR3 sequence: CSVGGGQGYNEQFF. CDR3 nucleotide sequence: TGCAGCGTTGGAGGCGGACAGGGGTACAATGAGCAGTTCTTC.